A selection of T cell receptor beta chains follows, all from one sample in a study of T cell changes during pregnancy in multiple sclerosis. The table came from immunoSEQ multiplex PCR; TCRdb's copy has only in-frame clones and leaves some out. The data show 70,000 or so clones, 80% to 95% seen once. The sample was CD4+ T cells from peripheral blood mononuclear cells, taken after pregnancy. These receptors originate from a female donor with multiple sclerosis, enrolled in a pregnancy study. Both conserved end residues are part of each CDR3. Each record gives: clone size, V gene, J gene, D gene, CDR3 length, CDR3 protein, CDR3 DNA. A D gene is named only where the DNA matches it firmly. For some rows the clone size is stated as once, few or many, or as a class when expanded; others skip it.

clone_size: NA
v_call: TRBV10-2
j_call: TRBJ1-4
d_call: NA
cdr3_length: 15
cdr3_aa: CASSDSNSPNEKLFF
cdr3_nt: TGCGCCAGCAGTGACTCGAACAGCCCCAATGAAAAACTGTTTTTT

clone_size: once
v_call: TRBV9
j_call: TRBJ1-5
d_call: NA
cdr3_length: 13
cdr3_aa: CASSERMDQPQHF
cdr3_nt: TGTGCCAGCAGCGAGAGGATGGATCAGCCCCAGCATTTT

clone_size: NA
v_call: TRBV5-5
j_call: TRBJ2-5
d_call: NA
cdr3_length: 15
cdr3_aa: CASSRGPTGVETQYF
cdr3_nt: TGTGCCAGCAGCCGGGGGCCTACAGGGGTAGAGACCCAGTACTTC

clone_size: NA
v_call: TRBV5-1
j_call: TRBJ2-1
d_call: TRBD1
cdr3_length: 15
cdr3_aa: CASSSGQAGYNEQFF
cdr3_nt: TGCGCCAGCAGCTCAGGACAGGCCGGCTACAATGAGCAGTTCTTC

clone_size: NA
v_call: TRBV28
j_call: TRBJ1-2
d_call: TRBD1
cdr3_length: 15
cdr3_aa: CASSGTGGGDYGYTF
cdr3_nt: TGTGCCAGCAGTGGTACAGGGGGCGGTGACTATGGCTACACCTTC

clone_size: NA
v_call: TRBV14
j_call: TRBJ2-7
d_call: NA
cdr3_length: 12
cdr3_aa: CASSLTRYEQYF
cdr3_nt: TGTGCCAGCAGCCTTACTCGTTACGAGCAGTACTTC

clone_size: NA
v_call: TRBV21-1
j_call: TRBJ1-2
d_call: NA
cdr3_length: 15
cdr3_aa: CASSKRSGVNYGYTF
cdr3_nt: TGTGCCAGCAGCAAAAGAAGCGGGGTCAACTATGGCTACACCTTC

clone_size: NA
v_call: TRBV15
j_call: TRBJ2-7
d_call: TRBD1
cdr3_length: 14
cdr3_aa: CATSGGQPAYEQYF
cdr3_nt: TGTGCCACCAGCGGGGGACAGCCTGCCTACGAGCAGTACTTC

clone_size: NA
v_call: TRBV6-5
j_call: TRBJ1-1
d_call: NA
cdr3_length: 13
cdr3_aa: CASSAPGDTEAFF
cdr3_nt: TGTGCCAGCAGTGCCCCCGGTGACACTGAAGCTTTCTTT

clone_size: NA
v_call: TRBV28
j_call: TRBJ1-5
d_call: TRBD1
cdr3_length: 15
cdr3_aa: CASSLPGQGHQPQHF
cdr3_nt: TGTGCCAGCAGTCTTCCGGGACAGGGCCATCAGCCCCAGCATTTT

clone_size: NA
v_call: TRBV7-9
j_call: TRBJ2-1
d_call: TRBD2
cdr3_length: 17
cdr3_aa: CASSLGAGGPIYNEQFF
cdr3_nt: TGTGCCAGCAGCTTAGGAGCGGGGGGACCGATCTACAATGAGCAGTTCTTC

clone_size: NA
v_call: TRBV9
j_call: TRBJ1-2
d_call: TRBD1
cdr3_length: 17
cdr3_aa: CASSVGKGTGGGYGYTF
cdr3_nt: TGTGCCAGCAGCGTAGGAAAGGGGACAGGGGGCGGATATGGCTACACCTTC

clone_size: NA
v_call: TRBV19
j_call: TRBJ2-1
d_call: TRBD2
cdr3_length: 17
cdr3_aa: CASSIWLAGGLNNEQFF
cdr3_nt: TGTGCCAGTAGTATCTGGCTAGCGGGAGGGCTCAACAATGAGCAGTTCTTC

clone_size: NA
v_call: TRBV2
j_call: TRBJ1-1
d_call: NA
cdr3_length: 13
cdr3_aa: CASTYRDNTEAFF
cdr3_nt: TGTGCCAGCACCTACAGAGATAACACTGAAGCTTTCTTT

clone_size: NA
v_call: TRBV19
j_call: TRBJ1-1
d_call: NA
cdr3_length: 12
cdr3_aa: CASSIRGLEAFF
cdr3_nt: TGTGCCAGTAGTATAAGGGGTCTTGAAGCTTTCTTT

clone_size: NA
v_call: TRBV5-4
j_call: TRBJ2-1
d_call: NA
cdr3_length: 11
cdr3_aa: CASSLYNEQFF
cdr3_nt: TGTGCCAGCAGCCTCTACAATGAGCAGTTCTTC

clone_size: NA
v_call: TRBV28
j_call: TRBJ1-1
d_call: NA
cdr3_length: 12
cdr3_aa: CASRTRRTEAFF
cdr3_nt: TGTGCCAGCAGAACCCGGCGGACTGAAGCTTTCTTT

clone_size: NA
v_call: TRBV11-2
j_call: TRBJ2-3
d_call: NA
cdr3_length: 14
cdr3_aa: CASSLGQSTDTQYF
cdr3_nt: TGTGCCAGCAGCTTGGGACAAAGCACAGATACGCAGTATTTT

clone_size: NA
v_call: TRBV9
j_call: TRBJ2-7
d_call: NA
cdr3_length: 13
cdr3_aa: CASSIGQGGEQYF
cdr3_nt: TGTGCCAGCAGCATCGGGCAGGGTGGCGAGCAGTACTTC

clone_size: NA
v_call: TRBV28
j_call: TRBJ1-2
d_call: NA
cdr3_length: 14
cdr3_aa: CASSLGGVNYGYTF
cdr3_nt: TGTGCCAGCAGTTTAGGAGGGGTTAACTATGGCTACACCTTC

clone_size: NA
v_call: TRBV5-4
j_call: TRBJ2-7
d_call: NA
cdr3_length: 14
cdr3_aa: CASSLVGDAYEQYF
cdr3_nt: TGTGCCAGCAGCTTGGTCGGGGATGCCTACGAGCAGTACTTC

clone_size: NA
v_call: TRBV10-3
j_call: TRBJ1-1
d_call: TRBD1
cdr3_length: 17
cdr3_aa: CAIRESGQGRMNTEAFF
cdr3_nt: TGTGCCATCAGAGAATCGGGACAGGGTCGCATGAACACTGAAGCTTTCTTT

clone_size: NA
v_call: TRBV11-2
j_call: TRBJ2-1
d_call: TRBD2
cdr3_length: 17
cdr3_aa: CASSPLYAGGTYNEQFF
cdr3_nt: TGTGCCAGCAGCCCCCTCTATGCGGGAGGAACCTACAATGAGCAGTTCTTC

clone_size: NA
v_call: TRBV6-5
j_call: TRBJ1-1
d_call: NA
cdr3_length: 15
cdr3_aa: CASTSQKQPNTEAFF
cdr3_nt: TGTGCCAGCACCTCCCAAAAACAGCCAAACACTGAAGCTTTCTTT

clone_size: NA
v_call: TRBV25-1
j_call: TRBJ2-5
d_call: NA
cdr3_length: 16
cdr3_aa: CASSEFGGIGQETQYF
cdr3_nt: TGTGCCAGCAGTGAATTTGGAGGGATAGGACAAGAGACCCAGTACTTC

clone_size: NA
v_call: TRBV28
j_call: TRBJ2-1
d_call: TRBD2
cdr3_length: 13
cdr3_aa: CASSAPGLAGEIF
cdr3_nt: TGTGCCAGCAGTGCCCCAGGACTAGCGGGAGAAATCTTC

clone_size: NA
v_call: TRBV5-4
j_call: TRBJ1-1
d_call: NA
cdr3_length: 15
cdr3_aa: CASSLIQGKGAEAFF
cdr3_nt: TGTGCCAGCAGCCTGATACAGGGAAAAGGGGCTGAAGCTTTCTTT

clone_size: NA
v_call: TRBV19
j_call: TRBJ1-3
d_call: NA
cdr3_length: 13
cdr3_aa: CASRQGSGNTIYF
cdr3_nt: TGTGCCAGTAGACAGGGTTCTGGAAACACCATATATTTT

clone_size: NA
v_call: TRBV21-1
j_call: TRBJ2-1
d_call: NA
cdr3_length: 15
cdr3_aa: CASSKGQGGLNEQFF
cdr3_nt: TGTGCCAGCAGCAAAGGACAGGGGGGACTCAATGAGCAGTTCTTC

clone_size: few
v_call: TRBV30
j_call: TRBJ1-1
d_call: TRBD1
cdr3_length: 11
cdr3_aa: CACLQGAGAFF
cdr3_nt: TGTGCCTGCCTACAGGGGGCGGGAGCTTTCTTT

clone_size: NA
v_call: TRBV28
j_call: TRBJ1-1
d_call: NA
cdr3_length: 13
cdr3_aa: CASSLSGATEAFF
cdr3_nt: TGTGCCAGCAGTTTATCAGGGGCGACTGAAGCTTTCTTT

clone_size: NA
v_call: TRBV6-5
j_call: TRBJ1-2
d_call: TRBD1
cdr3_length: 14
cdr3_aa: CASTRTGWNYGYTF
cdr3_nt: TGTGCCAGCACCCGGACAGGGTGGAACTATGGCTACACCTTC

clone_size: NA
v_call: TRBV5-4
j_call: TRBJ2-1
d_call: TRBD2
cdr3_length: 15
cdr3_aa: CASSSGTSGSPEQFF
cdr3_nt: TGTGCCAGCAGCTCCGGGACTAGCGGGAGTCCTGAGCAGTTCTTC

clone_size: NA
v_call: TRBV27
j_call: TRBJ2-2
d_call: NA
cdr3_length: 15
cdr3_aa: CASRATTANTGELFF
cdr3_nt: TGTGCCAGCAGAGCGACTACCGCGAACACCGGGGAGCTGTTTTTT

clone_size: NA
v_call: TRBV2
j_call: TRBJ2-7
d_call: NA
cdr3_length: 14
cdr3_aa: CASSERFEAFEQYF
cdr3_nt: TGTGCCAGCAGTGAAAGGTTTGAGGCTTTTGAGCAGTACTTC

clone_size: NA
v_call: TRBV2
j_call: TRBJ2-7
d_call: TRBD1
cdr3_length: 16
cdr3_aa: CASSIPSGTGGVRKYF
cdr3_nt: TGTGCCAGCAGTATCCCTTCCGGGACAGGGGGCGTGAGGAAGTACTTC

clone_size: NA
v_call: TRBV7-9
j_call: TRBJ2-6
d_call: TRBD1
cdr3_length: 17
cdr3_aa: CASSLFDRASGANVLTF
cdr3_nt: TGTGCCAGCAGCCTATTTGACAGGGCATCAGGGGCCAACGTCCTGACTTTC

clone_size: NA
v_call: TRBV7-3
j_call: TRBJ1-1
d_call: NA
cdr3_length: 13
cdr3_aa: CASSRNSGTEAFF
cdr3_nt: TGTGCCAGCAGCCGCAATTCCGGCACTGAAGCTTTCTTT

clone_size: NA
v_call: TRBV9
j_call: TRBJ2-1
d_call: TRBD2
cdr3_length: 15
cdr3_aa: CASSVVAGGLGEQFF
cdr3_nt: TGTGCCAGCAGTGTCGTGGCGGGGGGGCTCGGTGAGCAGTTCTTC

clone_size: NA
v_call: TRBV5-1
j_call: TRBJ2-7
d_call: TRBD1
cdr3_length: 14
cdr3_aa: CASSTGTDLYEQYF
cdr3_nt: TGCGCCAGCAGTACCGGGACAGACCTCTACGAGCAGTACTTC

clone_size: NA
v_call: TRBV5-1
j_call: TRBJ1-5
d_call: NA
cdr3_length: 15
cdr3_aa: CASSRGTDSNQPQHF
cdr3_nt: TGCGCCAGCAGCCGCGGGACCGATAGCAATCAGCCCCAGCATTTT

clone_size: once
v_call: TRBV5-1
j_call: TRBJ2-2
d_call: TRBD1
cdr3_length: 16
cdr3_aa: CASSSLQGANTGELFF
cdr3_nt: TGCGCCAGCAGCTCGCTACAGGGGGCGAACACCGGGGAGCTGTTTTTT

clone_size: NA
v_call: TRBV7-2
j_call: TRBJ1-2
d_call: NA
cdr3_length: 15
cdr3_aa: CASSSSGAPGSGYTF
cdr3_nt: TGTGCCAGCAGCTCTAGCGGCGCGCCGGGGAGCGGCTACACCTTC

clone_size: NA
v_call: TRBV21-1
j_call: TRBJ2-7
d_call: NA
cdr3_length: 14
cdr3_aa: CASRRLPGNREQYF
cdr3_nt: TGTGCCAGCCGTAGACTTCCAGGGAATCGCGAGCAGTACTTC

clone_size: NA
v_call: TRBV13
j_call: TRBJ1-1
d_call: NA
cdr3_length: 16
cdr3_aa: CASSQAPGMWNTEAFF
cdr3_nt: TGTGCCAGCAGCCAAGCCCCGGGAATGTGGAACACTGAAGCTTTCTTT

clone_size: NA
v_call: TRBV30
j_call: TRBJ2-6
d_call: NA
cdr3_length: 15
cdr3_aa: CAWSVQDRGANVLTF
cdr3_nt: TGTGCCTGGAGTGTACAGGATCGGGGGGCCAACGTCCTGACTTTC

clone_size: NA
v_call: TRBV5-4
j_call: TRBJ2-3
d_call: TRBD1
cdr3_length: 15
cdr3_aa: CASSPGDRGSLTQYF
cdr3_nt: TGTGCCAGCAGCCCGGGGGACAGGGGGAGTTTGACGCAGTATTTT

clone_size: NA
v_call: TRBV27
j_call: TRBJ1-5
d_call: TRBD1
cdr3_length: 15
cdr3_aa: CASSPGQGAVQPQHF
cdr3_nt: TGTGCCAGCAGTCCGGGACAGGGGGCGGTTCAGCCCCAGCATTTT

clone_size: NA
v_call: TRBV7-9
j_call: TRBJ2-7
d_call: TRBD1
cdr3_length: 16
cdr3_aa: CASSSLGQESSYEQYF
cdr3_nt: TGTGCCAGCAGCTCACTTGGACAGGAGAGCTCCTACGAGCAGTACTTC

clone_size: NA
v_call: TRBV2
j_call: TRBJ2-2
d_call: TRBD1
cdr3_length: 15
cdr3_aa: CASSGDRGVTGELFF
cdr3_nt: TGTGCCAGCAGCGGCGACAGGGGAGTTACCGGGGAGCTGTTTTTT

clone_size: NA
v_call: TRBV5-1
j_call: TRBJ1-1
d_call: NA
cdr3_length: 16
cdr3_aa: CASSRDPGRRGFEAFF
cdr3_nt: TGCGCCAGCAGCCGAGACCCGGGACGGCGGGGGTTTGAAGCTTTCTTT